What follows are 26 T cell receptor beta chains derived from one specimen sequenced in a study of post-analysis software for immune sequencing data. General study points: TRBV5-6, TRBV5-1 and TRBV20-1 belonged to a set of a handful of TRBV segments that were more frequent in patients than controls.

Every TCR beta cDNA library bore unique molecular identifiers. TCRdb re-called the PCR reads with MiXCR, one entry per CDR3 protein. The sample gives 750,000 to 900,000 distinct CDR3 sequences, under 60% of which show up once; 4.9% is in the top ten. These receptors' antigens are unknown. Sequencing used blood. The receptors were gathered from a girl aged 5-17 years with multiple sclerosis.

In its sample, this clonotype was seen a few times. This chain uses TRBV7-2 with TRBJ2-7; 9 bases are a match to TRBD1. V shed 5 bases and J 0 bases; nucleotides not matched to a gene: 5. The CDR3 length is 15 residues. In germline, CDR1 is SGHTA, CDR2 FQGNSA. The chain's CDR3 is CASSPRDRASYEQYF. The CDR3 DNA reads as TGTGCCAGCAGCCCCCGGGACAGGGCCTCCTACGAGCAGTACTTC.

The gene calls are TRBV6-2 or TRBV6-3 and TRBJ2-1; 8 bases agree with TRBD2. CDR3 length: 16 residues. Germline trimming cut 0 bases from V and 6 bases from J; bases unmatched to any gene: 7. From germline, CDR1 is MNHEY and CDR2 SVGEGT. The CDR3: CASSYSAGAFRNEQFF. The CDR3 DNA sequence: TGTGCCAGCAGTTACTCAGCGGGAGCCTTTCGCAATGAGCAGTTCTTC.

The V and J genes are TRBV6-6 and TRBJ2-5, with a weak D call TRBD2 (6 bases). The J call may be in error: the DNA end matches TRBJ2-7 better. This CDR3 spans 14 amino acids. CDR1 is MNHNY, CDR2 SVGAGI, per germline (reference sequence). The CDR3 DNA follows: TGTGCCAGCACGATTAACGGGGGTCCCTACGAGCAGTACTTC. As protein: CASTINGGPYEQYF.

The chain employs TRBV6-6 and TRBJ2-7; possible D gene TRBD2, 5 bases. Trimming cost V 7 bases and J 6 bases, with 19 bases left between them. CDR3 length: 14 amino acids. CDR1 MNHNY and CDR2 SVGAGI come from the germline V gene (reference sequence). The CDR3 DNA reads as TGTGCCAGCACCCCGATTGGAGGCCAAGGCGAGCAGTACTTC. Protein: CASTPIGGQGEQYF.

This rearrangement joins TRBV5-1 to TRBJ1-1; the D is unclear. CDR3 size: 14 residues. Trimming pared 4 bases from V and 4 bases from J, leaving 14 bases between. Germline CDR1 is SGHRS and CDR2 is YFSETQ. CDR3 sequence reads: CASSLTPMSTEAFF. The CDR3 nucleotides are TGCGCCAGCAGCCTGACACCTATGAGCACTGAAGCTTTCTTT.

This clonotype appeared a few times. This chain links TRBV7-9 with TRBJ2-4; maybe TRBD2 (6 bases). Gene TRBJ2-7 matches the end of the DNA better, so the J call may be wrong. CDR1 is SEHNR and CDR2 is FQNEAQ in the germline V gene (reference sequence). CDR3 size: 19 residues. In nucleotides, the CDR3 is TGTGCCAGCAGCCCGGGGTCTTCAGGGAGGACTAAATTGTTCTACGAGCAGTACTTC. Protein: CASSPGSSGRTKLFYEQYF.

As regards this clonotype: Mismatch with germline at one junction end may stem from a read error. CDR3 sequence: CANSPGGVAKNIQYF. CDR3 sequence (DNA): TGTGCCAACAGCCCAGGGGGGGTGGCCAAAAACATTCAGTACTTC. The chain combines TRBV11-3 with TRBJ2-4; D may match TRBD1 or TRBD2 (7 bases each). The length of the CDR3 is 15 residues. Germline loops: CDR1 SGHNT, CDR2 YENEEA.

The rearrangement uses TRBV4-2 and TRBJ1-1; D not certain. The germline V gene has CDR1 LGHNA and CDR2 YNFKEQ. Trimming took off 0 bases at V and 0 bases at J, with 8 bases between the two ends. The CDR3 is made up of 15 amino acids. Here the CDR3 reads CASSQDGLMNTEAFF. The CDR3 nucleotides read TGTGCCAGCAGCCAAGATGGGCTGATGAACACTGAAGCTTTCTTT.

This CDR3 is CSARGLRDRTLLGQFF. CDR3 DNA: TGCAGTGCTAGAGGCCTCCGGGACAGGACCCTCCTCGGGCAGTTCTTC. The V gene is TRBV20-1, the J gene TRBJ2-1, with 8 bases lining up with TRBD1. The CDR3 has 16 amino acids. Germline V gene sequence: CDR1 DFQATT, CDR2 SNEGSKA (reference sequence). V lost 1 base to trimming and J lost 12 bases; unmatched junction nucleotides: 17.

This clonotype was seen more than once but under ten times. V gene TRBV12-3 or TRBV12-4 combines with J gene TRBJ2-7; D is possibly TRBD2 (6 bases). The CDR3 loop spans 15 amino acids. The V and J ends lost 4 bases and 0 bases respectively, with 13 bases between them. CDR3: CASSSLSGYSYEQYF. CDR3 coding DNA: TGTGCCAGCAGTTCCCTCAGCGGGTACTCCTACGAGCAGTACTTC.

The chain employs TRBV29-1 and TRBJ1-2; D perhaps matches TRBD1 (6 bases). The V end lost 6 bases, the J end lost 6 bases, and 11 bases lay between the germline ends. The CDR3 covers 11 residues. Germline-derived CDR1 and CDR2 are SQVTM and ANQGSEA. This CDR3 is CSVVGQNGYTF. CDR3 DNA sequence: TGCAGCGTCGTCGGACAGAATGGCTACACCTTC.

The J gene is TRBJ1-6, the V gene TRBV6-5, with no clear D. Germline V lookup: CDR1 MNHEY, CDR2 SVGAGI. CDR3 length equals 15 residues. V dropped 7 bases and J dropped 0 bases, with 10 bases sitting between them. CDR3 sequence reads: CASKGTVSYNSPLHF. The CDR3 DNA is TGTGCCAGCAAGGGTACAGTCTCCTATAATTCACCCCTCCACTTT.

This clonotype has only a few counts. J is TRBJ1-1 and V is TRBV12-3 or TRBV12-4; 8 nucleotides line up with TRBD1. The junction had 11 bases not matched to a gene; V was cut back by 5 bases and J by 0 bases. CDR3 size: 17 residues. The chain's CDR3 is CASSQHGQGLMNTEAFF. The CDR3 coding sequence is TGTGCCAGCAGTCAACACGGACAGGGACTTATGAACACTGAAGCTTTCTTT.

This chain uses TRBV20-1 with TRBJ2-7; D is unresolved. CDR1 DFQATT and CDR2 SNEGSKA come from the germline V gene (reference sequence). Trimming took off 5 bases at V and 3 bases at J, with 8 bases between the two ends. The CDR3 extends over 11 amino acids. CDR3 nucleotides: TGCAGTGCTGAACTTGTCTACGAGCAGTACTTC. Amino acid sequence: CSAELVYEQYF.

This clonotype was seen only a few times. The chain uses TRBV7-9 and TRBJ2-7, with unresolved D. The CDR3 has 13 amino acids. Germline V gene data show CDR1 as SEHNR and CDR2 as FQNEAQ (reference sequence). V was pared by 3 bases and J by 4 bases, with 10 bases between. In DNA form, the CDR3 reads TGTGCCAGCAGCTTCTTGGTTGGGTACGAGCAGTACTTC. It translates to CASSFLVGYEQYF.

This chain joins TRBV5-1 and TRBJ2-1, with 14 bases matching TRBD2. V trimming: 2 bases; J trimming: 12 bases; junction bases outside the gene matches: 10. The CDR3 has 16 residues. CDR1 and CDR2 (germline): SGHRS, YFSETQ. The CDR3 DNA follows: TGCGCCAGCAGCTTCTCCATGACTAGCGGGAGGGCCGGGCAGTTCTTC. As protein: CASSFSMTSGRAGQFF.

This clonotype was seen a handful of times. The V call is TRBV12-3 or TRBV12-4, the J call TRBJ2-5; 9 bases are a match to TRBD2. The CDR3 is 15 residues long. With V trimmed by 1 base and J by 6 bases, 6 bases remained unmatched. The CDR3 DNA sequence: TGTGCCAGCAGTTTAGTTAGCGGGAGCGGGAAGACCCAGTACTTC. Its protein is CASSLVSGSGKTQYF.

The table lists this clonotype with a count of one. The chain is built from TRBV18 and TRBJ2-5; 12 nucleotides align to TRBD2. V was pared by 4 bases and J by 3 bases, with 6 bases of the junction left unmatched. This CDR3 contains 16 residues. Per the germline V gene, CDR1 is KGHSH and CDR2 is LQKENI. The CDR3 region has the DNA TGTGCCAGCTCACTCGGGACTAGCGGGTCTAAAGAGACCCAGTACTTC. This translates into CASSLGTSGSKETQYF.

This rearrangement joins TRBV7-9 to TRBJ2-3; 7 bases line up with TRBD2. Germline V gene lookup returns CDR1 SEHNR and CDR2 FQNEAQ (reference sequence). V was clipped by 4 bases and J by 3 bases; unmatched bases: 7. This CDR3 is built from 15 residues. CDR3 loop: CASSSSAGDTDTQYF. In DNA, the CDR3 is TGTGCCAGCAGCTCGTCGGCGGGAGATACAGATACGCAGTATTTT. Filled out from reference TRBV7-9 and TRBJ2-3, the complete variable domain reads DTGVSQNPRHKITKRGQNVTFRCDPISEHNRLYWYRQTLGQGPEFLTYFQNEAQLEKSRLLSDRFSAERPKGSFSTLEIQRTEQGDSAMYLCASSSSAGDTDTQYFGPGTRLTVL.

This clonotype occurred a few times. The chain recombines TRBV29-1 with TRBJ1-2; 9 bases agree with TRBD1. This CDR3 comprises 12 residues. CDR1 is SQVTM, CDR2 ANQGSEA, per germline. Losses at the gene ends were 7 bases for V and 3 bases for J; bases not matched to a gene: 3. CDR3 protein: CSAQGAHYGYTF. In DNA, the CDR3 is TGCAGCGCACAGGGGGCGCACTATGGCTACACCTTC.

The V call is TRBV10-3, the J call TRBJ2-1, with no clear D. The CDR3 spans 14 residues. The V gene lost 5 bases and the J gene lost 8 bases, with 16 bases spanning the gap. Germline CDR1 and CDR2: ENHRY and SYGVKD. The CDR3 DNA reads TGTGCCATCAGTACCCCTGGAGACGCCGATGAGCAGTTCTTC. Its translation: CAISTPGDADEQFF.

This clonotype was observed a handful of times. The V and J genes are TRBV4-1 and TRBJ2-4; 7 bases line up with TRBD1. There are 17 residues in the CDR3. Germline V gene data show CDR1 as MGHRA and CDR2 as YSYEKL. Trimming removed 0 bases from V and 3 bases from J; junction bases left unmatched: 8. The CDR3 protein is CASSQEGVGDSKNIQYF. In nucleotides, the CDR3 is TGCGCCAGCAGCCAAGAAGGGGTCGGGGACAGCAAAAACATTCAGTACTTC.

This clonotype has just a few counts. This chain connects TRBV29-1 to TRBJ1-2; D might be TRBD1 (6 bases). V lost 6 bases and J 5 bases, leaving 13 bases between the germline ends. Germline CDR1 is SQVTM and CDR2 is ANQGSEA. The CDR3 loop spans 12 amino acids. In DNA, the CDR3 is TGCAGCGTCCCCCAGGGGCCTTATGGCTACACCTTC. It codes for CSVPQGPYGYTF.

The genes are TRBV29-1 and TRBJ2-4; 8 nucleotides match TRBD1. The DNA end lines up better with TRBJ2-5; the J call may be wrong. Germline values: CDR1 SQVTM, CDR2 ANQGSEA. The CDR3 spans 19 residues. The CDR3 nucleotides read TGCAGCGTTGAAGGGTTTGAGACAGGGGACGCCCGTTTGGGAGAGACCCAGTACTTC. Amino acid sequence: CSVEGFETGDARLGETQYF.

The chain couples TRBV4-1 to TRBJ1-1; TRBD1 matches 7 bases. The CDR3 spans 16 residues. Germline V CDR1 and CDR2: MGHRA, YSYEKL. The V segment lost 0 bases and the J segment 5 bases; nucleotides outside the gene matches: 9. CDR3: CASSQDPGQWETEAFF. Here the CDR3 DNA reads TGCGCCAGCAGCCAAGACCCGGGACAGTGGGAAACTGAAGCTTTCTTT.

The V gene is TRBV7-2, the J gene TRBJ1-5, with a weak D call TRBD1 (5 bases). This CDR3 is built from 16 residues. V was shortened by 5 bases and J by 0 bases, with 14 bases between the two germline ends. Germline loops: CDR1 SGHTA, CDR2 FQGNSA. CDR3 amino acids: CASSPLQVHSNQPQHF. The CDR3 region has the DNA TGTGCCAGCAGCCCTTTACAGGTACATAGCAATCAGCCCCAGCATTTT.